The 23 T cell receptor beta chains presented below share a single source sample, sequenced in a study of blood T cell repertoires in COVID-19. Profiling relied on immunoSEQ multiplex PCR, and the TCRdb table lists in-frame clones only, not all of them. The table lists around 300,000 clones, approximately 86% of them singletons. The sequenced sample consisted of PBMCs or T cells enriched from blood (not recorded which). Every receptor here comes from a woman aged 25 to 39 who had recovered from COVID-19.

The rearrangement links TRBV5-6 to TRBJ1-1; unclear D gene. The V and J ends lost 5 bases and 4 bases respectively, with 9 bases between them. This CDR3 region has 12 residues. The germline gives CDR1 SGHDT, CDR2 YYEEEE. The CDR3: CASRLRSTEAFF. The CDR3 nucleotides read TGTGCCAGCAGACTGAGATCCACTGAAGCTTTCTTT. Based on the CDR3 plus reference TRBV5-6 and TRBJ1-1, the full variable domain is DAGVTQSPTHLIKTRGQQVTLRCSPKSGHDTVSWYQQALGQGPQFIFQYYEEEERQRGNFPDRFSGHQFPNYSSELNVNALLLGDSALYLCASRLRSTEAFFGQGTRLTVV.

The chain couples TRBV2 to TRBJ1-5; a weak D match, TRBD1 (5 bases). V was shortened by 4 bases and J by 7 bases, with 14 bases between the two germline ends. The CDR3 has 14 amino acids. Germline assignment: CDR1 SNHLY and CDR2 FYNNEI. The CDR3 bases are TGTGCCAGCAGTGGACCAGGGCGGCAACAGCCCCAGCATTTT. Protein sequence: CASSGPGRQQPQHF.

The V call is TRBV9, the J call TRBJ2-3; D unclear. With 0 bases removed from V and 5 bases from J, the gap between germline ends came to 19 bases. The CDR3 loop spans 17 amino acids. The germline gives CDR1 SGDLS, CDR2 YYNGEE. Written as DNA, the CDR3 is TGTGCCAGCAGCGTAGGCTTGAGCTCGATCCGGAGAGATACGCAGTATTTT. Translation gives CASSVGLSSIRRDTQYF. The complete variable domain, with remaining parts taken from reference TRBV9 and TRBJ2-3, reads DSGVTQTPKHLITATGQRVTLRCSPRSGDLSVYWYQQSLDQGLQFLIQYYNGEERAKGNILERFSAQQFPDLHSELNLSSLELGDSALYFCASSVGLSSIRRDTQYFGPGTRLTVL.

V is TRBV13 and J is TRBJ2-7, with unresolved D. The CDR3 has 14 residues. V was clipped by 4 bases and J by 2 bases, with 12 bases between them. CDR1 PRHDT and CDR2 FYEKMQ come from the germline V gene (reference sequence). The DNA for the CDR3 is TGTGCCAGCAGCTACCGCGTGGTCACCTACGAGCAGTACTTC. This codes for CASSYRVVTYEQYF.

The chain employs TRBV19 and TRBJ1-2; a possible D gene is TRBD1 (5 bases). Germline-derived CDR1 and CDR2 are LNHDA and SQIVND (reference sequence). V shed 9 bases and J shed 4 bases, with 33 bases lying between them. This CDR3 is built from 19 residues. The CDR3 DNA is TGTGCCAGCTGGGGGGTGGACGGGGCTCTCCCCAGGCAGAGCTATGGCTACACCTTC. Translated, it gives CASWGVDGALPRQSYGYTF.

In nucleotides, the CDR3 is TGTGCCAGCAGCCCCATCGCCTTTAACAGGGTAAGGACTGAAGCTTTCTTT. It is translated as CASSPIAFNRVRTEAFF. The genes are TRBV7-2 and TRBJ1-1; maybe TRBD1 (6 bases). The germline V gene has CDR1 SGHTA and CDR2 FQGNSA. CDR3 length: 17 amino acids. The ends were cut back, 5 bases at V and 5 bases at J, with 24 bases in the middle.

The chain has TRBV3-1 (or the pseudogene TRBV3-2) and TRBJ2-1; 9 bases map to TRBD2. The germline CDR1 and CDR2 sequences are LGHDT and YNNKEL (reference sequence). The junction had 6 bases not matched to a gene; V was cut back by 1 base and J by 11 bases. The CDR3 is made up of 14 amino acids. CDR3 bases: TGTGCCAGCAGCCAAGTGGACAGCGGGAGGAAGCAGTTCTTC. Translated: CASSQVDSGRKQFF.

The rearrangement joins TRBV7-2 to TRBJ1-1; perhaps TRBD1 as D (6 bases). The V gene's germline CDR1 is SGHTA and CDR2 FQGNSA. V lost 3 bases and J lost 6, with 11 bases in between. There are 13 residues in the CDR3. CDR3 sequence (DNA): TGTGCCAGCAGCTTTCGAGGGGGGGCTGAAGCTTTCTTT. Translating it yields CASSFRGGAEAFF.

This chain joins TRBV9 and TRBJ2-1; tentatively, D is TRBD2 (6 bases). The CDR3 loop spans 14 amino acids. The V end was cut by 0 bases, the J end by 10 bases, with 14 bases between. CDR1 SGDLS and CDR2 YYNGEE come from the germline V gene. This CDR3 is CASSVASLANEQFF. CDR3 nucleotides: TGTGCCAGCAGCGTAGCATCCCTAGCGAACGAGCAGTTCTTC.

The J gene is TRBJ1-1, the V gene TRBV5-1; D gene ambiguous. In germline, CDR1 is SGHRS, CDR2 YFSETQ. The CDR3 is 13 amino acids. Trimming removed 0 bases at V and 6 bases at J, with 9 bases between. CDR3 sequence: CASSLVVDSEAFF. The CDR3 region has the DNA TGCGCCAGCAGCTTGGTAGTTGACTCTGAAGCTTTCTTT.

This chain links TRBV6-5 with TRBJ2-2, with 7 positions matching TRBD1. The CDR3 consists of 16 residues. Per germline, CDR1 MNHEY and CDR2 SVGAGI. With V trimmed by 2 bases and J by 3 bases, 6 bases remained unmatched. DNA for the CDR3: TGTGCCAGCAGTTACCATAAGACAGGGTACACCGGGGAGCTGTTTTTT. Encoded protein: CASSYHKTGYTGELFF.

The J gene is TRBJ2-3, the V gene TRBV27; D gene unclear. CDR3 size: 17 residues. V lost 1 base to trimming and J lost 0 bases, with 14 bases between them. CDR1 and CDR2 from the germline V gene are MNHEY and SMNVEV (reference sequence). The CDR3 loop reads CASSLLMALGSTDTQYF. In DNA, the CDR3 is TGTGCCAGCAGTTTATTGATGGCCCTAGGTAGCACAGATACGCAGTATTTT.

This sequence joins TRBV6-4 and TRBJ2-7; D possibly corresponds to TRBD1 (6 bases). CDR3 size: 16 residues. V was clipped by 0 bases and J by 3 bases, with 15 bases between them. Looked up from germline, CDR1 is MRHNA and CDR2 is SNTAGT. The CDR3 bases are TGTGCCAGCAGTGACTCGAGAGGACAGAAGTACTACGAGCAGTACTTC. Its protein is CASSDSRGQKYYEQYF.

The chain has TRBV28 and TRBJ1-2, with D possibly being TRBD1 (5 bases). Trimming left V 2 bases short and J 4 bases short, with 14 bases between. CDR1 and CDR2 (germline): MDHEN, SYDVKM. The CDR3 runs to 15 residues. The CDR3 sequence: CASSLHMQGGYGYTF. CDR3 nucleotides: TGTGCCAGCAGTTTACATATGCAGGGTGGCTATGGCTACACCTTC.

CDR3 in amino acids: CASSLSPGIKTEAFF. The CDR3 bases are TGTGCCAGCAGTTTGAGTCCAGGTATAAAAACTGAAGCTTTCTTT. This rearrangement joins TRBV28 to TRBJ1-1; D call uncertain. The germline CDR1 and CDR2 sequences are MDHEN and SYDVKM. This CDR3 is 15 amino acids long. The V end was cut by 3 bases, the J end by 5 bases, with 16 bases between.

The rearrangement links TRBV18 to TRBJ1-6, with 11 bases fitting TRBD1. Germline values: CDR1 KGHSH, CDR2 LQKENI. This CDR3 is 16 amino acids long. The ends lost 3 bases at V and 10 bases at J; junction bases unmatched: 8. CDR3 loop: CASSPQGQGAGSPLHF. The CDR3 bases are TGTGCCAGCTCACCTCAAGGACAGGGGGCAGGATCACCCCTCCACTTT.

V is TRBV27 and J is TRBJ1-2; 8 bases are shared with TRBD1. The CDR3 loop spans 14 amino acids. CDR1 and CDR2 (germline): MNHEY, SMNVEV (reference sequence). The V segment lost 5 bases and the J segment 1 base; nucleotides outside the gene matches: 3. This CDR3 is CASSMTGVNYGYTF. CDR3 sequence (DNA): TGTGCCAGCAGTATGACAGGGGTTAACTATGGCTACACCTTC.

The rearrangement links TRBV28 to TRBJ1-2; no definite D call. CDR1 and CDR2 (germline): MDHEN, SYDVKM. This CDR3 comprises 15 residues. With 4 bases removed from V and 4 bases from J, the gap between germline ends came to 16 bases. CDR3 in amino acids: CASSSLPIRVYGYTF. CDR3 nucleotide sequence: TGTGCCAGCAGTTCACTCCCAATTAGAGTCTATGGCTACACCTTC.

V and J are TRBV7-9 and TRBJ2-1, with TRBD1 matching 10 bases. The germline V gene encodes CDR1 SEHNR and CDR2 FQNEAQ (reference sequence). This CDR3 is 16 amino acids long. The V and J ends lost 6 bases and 15 bases, in that order; junction bases with no gene match: 20. CDR3 in amino acids: CASSPKDGDRGEGRFF. The CDR3 DNA reads as TGTGCCAGCAGTCCAAAGGATGGGGACAGGGGAGAAGGGCGGTTCTTC.

The chain uses TRBV9 and TRBJ1-3, with a possible D match to TRBD1 (5 bases). The CDR3 length is 17 residues. The germline V gene has CDR1 SGDLS and CDR2 YYNGEE. V gave up 1 base and J gave up 0 bases, with 14 bases separating them. The CDR3 loop reads CASSVTGWGSSGNTIYF. The CDR3 DNA is TGTGCCAGCAGCGTAACCGGGTGGGGCAGCTCTGGAAACACCATATATTTT.

The J gene is TRBJ1-1, the V gene TRBV11-3; 7 nucleotides line up with TRBD1. This CDR3 spans 17 amino acids. After removal of 1 base from V and 9 bases from J, the junction contained 17 bases not matched to a gene. Per the germline V gene, CDR1 is SGHNT and CDR2 is YENEEA. CDR3 region: CASSLVGQGDSSIQAFF. The DNA for the CDR3 is TGTGCCAGCAGCTTAGTGGGGCAGGGGGACTCCAGCATACAAGCTTTCTTT.

The chain carries TRBV6-5 and TRBJ1-1, with a tentative D call TRBD1 (5 bases). This CDR3 contains 14 residues. Germline loops: CDR1 MNHEY, CDR2 SVGAGI. V lost 6 bases, J lost 8 bases, and 19 bases lay in between. CDR3 coding DNA: TGTGCCAGCAGCTCCTGGGGGGGGAAGTGGGAAGCTTTCTTT. Amino acids: CASSSWGGKWEAFF.

J is TRBJ1-4 and V is TRBV5-1; a weak D match, TRBD1 (5 bases). The CDR3 consists of 15 residues. Trimming took 4 bases from V and 0 from J, leaving 10 bases between them. From germline, CDR1 is SGHRS and CDR2 YFSETQ. This CDR3 is CASSPTGATNEKLFF. Written as DNA, the CDR3 is TGCGCCAGCAGCCCGACGGGGGCAACTAATGAAAAACTGTTTTTT.